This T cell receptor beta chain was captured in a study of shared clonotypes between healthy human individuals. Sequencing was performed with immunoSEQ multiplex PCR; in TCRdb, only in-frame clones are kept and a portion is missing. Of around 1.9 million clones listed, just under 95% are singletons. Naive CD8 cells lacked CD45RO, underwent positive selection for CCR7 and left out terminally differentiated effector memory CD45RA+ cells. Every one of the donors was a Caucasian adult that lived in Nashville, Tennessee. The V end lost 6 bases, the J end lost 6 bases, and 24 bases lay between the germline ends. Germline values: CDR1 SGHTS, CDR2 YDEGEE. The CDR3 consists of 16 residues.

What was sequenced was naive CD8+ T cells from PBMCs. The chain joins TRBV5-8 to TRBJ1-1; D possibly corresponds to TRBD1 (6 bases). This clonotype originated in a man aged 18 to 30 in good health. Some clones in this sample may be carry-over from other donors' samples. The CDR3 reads CASIHLGGAQTPEAFF. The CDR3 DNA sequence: TGTGCCAGCATCCACCTTGGGGGGGCGCAGACCCCTGAAGCTTTCTTT. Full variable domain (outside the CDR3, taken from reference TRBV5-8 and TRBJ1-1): EAGVTQSPTHLIKTRGQQATLRCSPISGHTSVYWYQQALGLGLQFLLWYDEGEERNRGNFPPRFSGRQFPNYSSELNVNALELEDSALYLCASIHLGGAQTPEAFFGQGTRLTVV.